The clone carrying this TCR beta chain was picked up many times. The data were taken from a study of patients with pleural tuberculosis. TCRdb used MiXCR to reprocess the reads, holding one entry per CDR3 protein. This sample has about 29,000 distinct CDR3 sequences, with 18% found just once. Germline CDR1 reads WSHSY; CDR2 reads SAAADI. The CDR3 runs 14 residues. Trimming shortened V by 0 bases and J by 5 bases, and 8 bases separated the two germline ends. The sequenced sample was peripheral blood. The chain uses TRBV10-2 and TRBJ1-5; D is undetermined. The clonotype originates from a human donor with pleural tuberculosis. DNA for the CDR3: TGCGCCAGCAGTGAGTCGGATGGGCATCAGCCCCAGCATTTT. Its protein is CASSESDGHQPQHF.